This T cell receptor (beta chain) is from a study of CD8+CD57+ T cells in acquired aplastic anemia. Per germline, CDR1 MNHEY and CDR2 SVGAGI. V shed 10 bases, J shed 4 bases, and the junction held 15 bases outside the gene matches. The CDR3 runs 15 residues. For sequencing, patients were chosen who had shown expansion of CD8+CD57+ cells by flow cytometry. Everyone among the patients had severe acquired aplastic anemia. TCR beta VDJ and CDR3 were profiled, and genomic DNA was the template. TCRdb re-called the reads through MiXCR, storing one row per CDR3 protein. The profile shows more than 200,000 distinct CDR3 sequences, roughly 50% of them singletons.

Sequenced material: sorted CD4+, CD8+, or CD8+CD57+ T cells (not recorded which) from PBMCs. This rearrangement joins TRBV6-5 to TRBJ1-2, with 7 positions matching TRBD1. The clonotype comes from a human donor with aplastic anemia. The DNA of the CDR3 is TGTGCCACCAAATTAACGACAGGGTCAACCTATGGCTACACCTTC. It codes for CATKLTTGSTYGYTF.